This T cell receptor (beta chain) was sequenced for a study of blood T cell repertoires in COVID-19 (dated by TCRdb to 2018 to 2021). Study-wide context: Samples covering the acute and convalescent phases of COVID-19 were provided by collaborators in the United States, Italy and Spain. The prospective study material was composed of cDNA or gDNA derived from T cells, B-cell-depleted T cells, or PBMCs. The dataset comprised deeply sampled blood TCRbeta repertoires from subjects exposed to, actively infected with, or recovered from COVID-19. The repertoires were released in a freely available public database meant as a resource for research on the immune response to SARS-CoV-2. The samples were drawn from the first 160 participants of the ongoing ImmuneRACE study and from 1,254 subjects provided by 6 global collaborators. The sample metadata nearly always contained a de-identified subject ID, COVID-19 status, age in years and sex. Where available, HLA class I and class II types were obtained from metadata supplied by the sample provider rather than from assay-based typing.

The immunoSEQ Assay, a bias-controlled multiplex PCR, was used to amplify TCRbeta CDR3 regions from genomic DNA. In the authors' own workflow: Nucleated cell counts per sample were estimated from amplification of reference gene primers within the assay. To quantify the absolute abundance of each unique TCRbeta CDR3 rearrangement, sequence reads were collapsed and filtered. Productive Simpson clonality was computed per sample as the square root of Simpson's diversity index over productive rearrangements. The immuneACCESS repertoire file appears here via TCRdb, limited to in-frame rearrangements. These files lack a portion of the clones; in checked studies, under half of the deficit traces to unresolved V genes, and the cause of the others is not known. That table supplies the V and J calls and clone size; D and trimming were determined from the DNA. Recorded for this sample are about 210,000 clones; 80% to 90% of them occurred a single time. In total, the top ten clones hold around 9.5% of the sample.

Each collaborating institution followed its own protocols to collect whole blood in K2EDTA tubes. For TCRbeta analysis, collaborators shipped samples as frozen whole blood, isolated PBMCs, or DNA extracted from either of those sample types. Germline trimming amounts to 7 bases on V and 4 bases on J, with 9 as the count of junction bases outside the gene matches. CDR1 and CDR2 are read off the germline V gene as MDHEN and SYDVKM. The CDR3 has 14 amino acids, counting the end cysteine and phenylalanine. Kept here is only the CDR3 DNA, which spans 42 bases and is read in frame from base 1. A few counts support this clone. Its specific antigen is unknown. Per-base quality was not reported, and no clone a single base away is much larger than it. Study-level results and caveats: How much clinical and demographic metadata was included differed by source and by participant, and the metadata was provided uncurated.

The V and J genes are TRBV28 and TRBJ1-2; TRBD1 lines up with 7 middle nucleotides. This receptor was obtained from a man aged 50-60 years with active or convalescent COVID-19. The sample taken for sequencing was peripheral blood. The nucleotides read TGTGCCAGCAATAACAGGGGAGCGGGCTATGGCTACACCTTC. It translates as CASNNRGAGYGYTF.